What follows are 28 T cell receptor beta chains derived from one specimen sequenced in a study of blood T cell repertoires in COVID-19. Libraries were prepared by immunoSEQ multiplex PCR; TCRdb keeps only in-frame clonotypes and omits some of them. The sample consists of about 160,000 clones, around 74% of them appearing once. Sequencing used peripheral blood. All receptors come from a woman aged 55 to 70 with COVID-19, enrolled during active disease.

CDR3 residues: CASSRWGQGAYEQYF. DNA for the CDR3: TGTGCCAGCAGCCGTTGGGGACAGGGCGCCTACGAGCAGTACTTC. This chain links TRBV6-6 with TRBJ2-7, with TRBD1 matching over 9 bases. Trimming at V came to 6 bases and at J to 2 bases, leaving 8 bases not matched to a gene. Per the germline V gene, CDR1 is MNHNY and CDR2 is SVGAGI (reference sequence). The CDR3 has 15 residues.

This clone appeared a few times. V usage is TRBV19 and J usage is TRBJ2-1; TRBD1 matches at 10 bases. The germline CDR1 and CDR2 sequences are LNHDA and SQIVND (reference sequence). V lost 8 bases, J lost 10 bases, and 14 bases stayed unmatched. This CDR3 comprises 15 residues. The CDR3 bases are TGTGCCAGTGACGGGAGGACAGGGGGTGTTTGGGAGCAGTTCTTC. Protein: CASDGRTGGVWEQFF.

The V gene is TRBV28, the J gene TRBJ1-1, with 8 bases identical to TRBD1. V shed 5 bases and J 1 base; nucleotides not matched to a gene: 12. The germline CDR1 and CDR2 sequences are MDHEN and SYDVKM. The CDR3 is 17 amino acids. The CDR3 bases are TGTGCCAGCAGTCAACCGGGACAGGTCGGTTCGAACACTGAAGCTTTCTTT. Protein sequence: CASSQPGQVGSNTEAFF. Together with reference TRBV28 and TRBJ1-1, the CDR3 gives the full variable domain: DVKVTQSSRYLVKRTGEKVFLECVQDMDHENMFWYRQDPGLGLRLIYFSYDVKMKEKGDIPEGYSVSREKKERFSLILESASTNQTSMYLCASSQPGQVGSNTEAFFGQGTRLTVV.

This clone was detected only a few times. Other DNA sequences in this specimen translate into the identical CDR3. V usage is TRBV7-3 and J usage is TRBJ1-5; a weak D match, TRBD1 (6 bases). The CDR3 is made up of 13 amino acids. V gave up 1 base and J gave up 5 bases, with 6 bases separating them. Germline V CDR1 and CDR2: SGHTA, FQGTGA. This CDR3 is CASSLNRDQPQHF. The CDR3 DNA is TGTGCCAGCAGCTTAAACAGGGATCAGCCCCAGCATTTT.

This clone was counted a single time. The rearrangement links TRBV15 to TRBJ2-7, with 7 bases lining up with TRBD1. V shed 3 bases and J 3 bases; nucleotides not matched to a gene: 20. CDR1 LNHNV and CDR2 YYDKDF come from the germline V gene (reference sequence). CDR3 length: 19 amino acids. The CDR3 region is CATSRRVLTGQSSFYEQYF. The CDR3 DNA sequence: TGTGCCACCAGCAGGAGAGTACTTACGGGACAGTCTTCTTTCTACGAGCAGTACTTC.

V and J are TRBV14 and TRBJ2-1; tentative D call: TRBD2 (5 bases). CDR1 is SGHDN, CDR2 FVKESK, per germline. CDR3 length: 11 amino acids. V lost 8 bases and J lost 6, with 8 bases in between. The CDR3 loop is CASEGSNEQFF. The CDR3 DNA reads TGTGCCAGCGAGGGAAGCAATGAGCAGTTCTTC. The full variable domain, its missing parts supplied by reference TRBV14 and TRBJ2-1, is EAGVTQFPSHSVIEKGQTVTLRCDPISGHDNLYWYRRVMGKEIKFLLHFVKESKQDESGMPNNRFLAERTGGTYSTLKVQPAELEDSGVYFCASEGSNEQFFGPGTRLTVL.

The chain uses TRBV2 and TRBJ1-5; D is ambiguous. Trimming left V 4 bases short and J 1 base short, with 11 bases between. In germline, CDR1 is SNHLY, CDR2 FYNNEI. The CDR3 contains 15 residues. The CDR3, as DNA: TGTGCCAGCAGTGTTTCGGGTTCGAGCAATCAGCCCCAGCATTTT. Its translation: CASSVSGSSNQPQHF.

The chain is built from TRBV28 and TRBJ2-3; D gene uncertain. This CDR3 region has 13 residues. Germline CDR1 reads MDHEN; CDR2 reads SYDVKM. The V end was cut by 6 bases, the J end by 3 bases, with 10 bases between. DNA of the CDR3: TGTGCCAGCAGCCCCAGAGGTACAGATACGCAGTATTTT. Its translation is CASSPRGTDTQYF.

The rearrangement links TRBV19 to TRBJ2-1, with D unresolved. The germline CDR1 and CDR2 sequences are LNHDA and SQIVND (reference sequence). The CDR3 contains 13 residues. Trimming cost V 6 bases and J 8 bases, with 14 bases left between them. DNA for the CDR3: TGTGCCAGTAGGGAAGACTTCTTAGATGAGCAGTTCTTC. Amino acids: CASREDFLDEQFF.

The rearrangement joins TRBV11-3 to TRBJ2-1; D gene unclear. Germline V gives CDR1 SGHNT, CDR2 YENEEA. The CDR3 extends over 15 amino acids. The germline V and J ends were trimmed by 5 bases and 5 bases, with 16 bases remaining between them. CDR3 nucleotides: TGTGCCAGCAGCGCCAGCCCTAAAACTAACAATGAGCAGTTCTTC. Protein sequence: CASSASPKTNNEQFF.

This chain connects TRBV7-3 to TRBJ1-1, with TRBD1 matching 9 bases. CDR1 and CDR2 (germline): SGHTA, FQGTGA. The V gene end was trimmed by 5 bases and the J gene end by 5 bases; junction bases not matched to a gene: 3. CDR3 length equals 13 residues. The CDR3 is CASSAGQGTEAFF. In nucleotides, the CDR3 is TGTGCCAGCAGCGCAGGACAGGGGACTGAAGCTTTCTTT.

This chain links TRBV6-5 with TRBJ2-3; no reliable D call. The CDR3 runs to 11 residues. Trimming shortened V by 5 bases and J by 4 bases, and 4 bases separated the two germline ends. Germline-derived CDR1 and CDR2 are MNHEY and SVGAGI. CDR3 nucleotide sequence: TGTGCCAGCAGTCGAGCAGATACGCAGTATTTT. Its translation: CASSRADTQYF.

The rearrangement joins TRBV7-9 to TRBJ2-2; TRBD1 might be the D (6 bases). V dropped 11 bases and J dropped 6 bases, with 7 bases sitting between them. Germline values: CDR1 SEHNR, CDR2 FQNEAQ (reference sequence). This CDR3 is built from 10 residues. The CDR3 reads CAGGSGELFF. The DNA for the CDR3 is TGTGCCGGGGGCTCCGGGGAGCTGTTTTTT.

The genes are TRBV6-2 or TRBV6-3 and TRBJ2-3; TRBD1 might be the D (5 bases). The germline V gene encodes CDR1 MNHEY and CDR2 SVGEGT. The CDR3 contains 15 residues. V was clipped by 2 bases and J by 2 bases, with 11 bases between them. In DNA, the CDR3 is TGTGCCAGCAGTTACCAGGGTACCCCCACAGATACGCAGTATTTT. It translates to CASSYQGTPTDTQYF.

This chain's CDR3 is CASSGGLGTGELFF. Written as DNA, the CDR3 is TGTGCCAGCAGCGGGGGACTAGGTACCGGGGAGCTGTTTTTT. This sequence joins TRBV6-5 and TRBJ2-2; 8 bases fit TRBD2. CDR3 size: 14 residues. V was pared by 6 bases and J by 5 bases, with 5 bases of the junction left unmatched. Germline values: CDR1 MNHEY, CDR2 SVGAGI.

The chain combines TRBV29-1 with TRBJ1-3; unclear D gene. V was clipped by 5 bases and J by 0 bases, with 8 bases between them. This CDR3 region has 13 residues. Germline V gene data show CDR1 as SQVTM and CDR2 as ANQGSEA. The CDR3 DNA sequence: TGCAGCGTTCAGCGGTTCTCTGGAAACACCATATATTTT. This sequence encodes CSVQRFSGNTIYF.

This clone was picked up many times. The rearrangement links TRBV5-6 to TRBJ1-6; TRBD1 is a possible D gene (5 bases). There are 15 residues in the CDR3. Per germline, CDR1 SGHDT and CDR2 YYEEEE. Trimming removed 3 bases from V and 9 bases from J, with 16 bases in between. In nucleotides, the CDR3 is TGTGCCAGCAGCTCCCCGGGGGGAGAGGGTTCACCCCTCCACTTT. The encoded protein is CASSSPGGEGSPLHF.

This clone was observed a handful of times. The rearrangement joins TRBV5-4 to TRBJ2-1, with D possibly matching TRBD2 (5 bases). Germline V gene sequence: CDR1 SGHNT, CDR2 YYREEE (reference sequence). V dropped 0 bases and J dropped 4 bases, with 11 bases sitting between them. There are 15 residues in the CDR3. In nucleotides, the CDR3 is TGTGCCAGCAGCTTGGTAGCAGAGGGATACAATGAGCAGTTCTTC. Its protein product is CASSLVAEGYNEQFF.

V is TRBV24-1 and J is TRBJ2-5, with 8 nucleotides matching TRBD1. The germline V gene has CDR1 KGHDR and CDR2 SFDVKD. This CDR3 has 17 residues. J lost 3 bases, V lost 4 bases, and 12 bases had no gene match. The chain's CDR3 is CATSEYGQGFEKETQYF. CDR3 DNA sequence: TGTGCCACCAGTGAATATGGACAGGGTTTCGAGAAAGAGACCCAGTACTTC.

This rearrangement joins TRBV27 to TRBJ1-2, with a tentative D call TRBD1 (5 bases). Germline-derived CDR1 and CDR2 are MNHEY and SMNVEV (reference sequence). V was clipped by 5 bases and J by 8 bases, with 21 bases between them. The CDR3 sequence is 15 residues long. CDR3: CASSPLPGGSTGYTF. CDR3 coding DNA: TGTGCCAGCAGTCCCCTCCCCGGGGGTTCCACAGGCTACACCTTC.

The gene calls are TRBV19 and TRBJ2-7; unclear D gene. This CDR3 region has 13 residues. Germline CDR1 is LNHDA and CDR2 is SQIVND (reference sequence). V dropped 4 bases and J dropped 3 bases, with 10 bases sitting between them. The CDR3, as DNA: TGTGCCAGTAGTACATCCCTCTACTACGAGCAGTACTTC. This sequence encodes CASSTSLYYEQYF. The full variable domain, rest sourced from reference TRBV19 and TRBJ2-7, is DGGITQSPKYLFRKEGQNVTLSCEQNLNHDAMYWYRQDPGQGLRLIYYSQIVNDFQKGDIAEGYSVSREKKESFPLTVTSAQKNPTAFYLCASSTSLYYEQYFGPGTRLTVT.

The chain carries TRBV9 and TRBJ2-3; 8 bases line up with TRBD2. Unmatched junction bases numbered 15, after V lost 4 bases and J lost 2 bases. Germline V lookup: CDR1 SGDLS, CDR2 YYNGEE. This CDR3 contains 18 residues. The CDR3 region is CASSSPAGSGGPTDTQYF. The DNA of the CDR3 is TGTGCCAGCAGCTCTCCGGCCGGGAGCGGGGGTCCCACAGATACGCAGTATTTT.

V usage is TRBV5-1 and J usage is TRBJ2-2; D uncertain. Trimming stripped 6 bases from V and 0 bases from J, with 12 bases between. Germline V lookup: CDR1 SGHRS, CDR2 YFSETQ. The CDR3 has 15 residues. The CDR3 nucleotides read TGCGCCAGCAAGTTTGGCCGAACGAACACCGGGGAGCTGTTTTTT. Translation: CASKFGRTNTGELFF.

The chain links TRBV7-2 to TRBJ1-2; possible D gene TRBD1, 6 bases. CDR3 size: 13 residues. V dropped 3 bases and J dropped 7 bases, with 12 bases sitting between them. In germline, CDR1 is SGHTA, CDR2 FQGNSA. In nucleotides, the CDR3 is TGTGCCAGCAGCTTCCCAGGGGTTAGTGGCTACACCTTC. It encodes CASSFPGVSGYTF.

The chain combines TRBV6-5 with TRBJ2-7; 8 bases match TRBD1. J gave up 0 bases and V 6 bases, and 4 bases lay outside the gene matches. The CDR3 runs to 14 residues. Germline CDR1 MNHEY, CDR2 SVGAGI. The CDR3 loop is CASREGQVSYEQYV. The CDR3 nucleotides read TGTGCCAGCAGGGAGGGACAGGTCTCCTACGAGCAGTACGTC.

This chain connects TRBV2 to TRBJ1-5; D unclear. V lost 7 bases and J lost 7, with 14 bases in between. In germline, CDR1 is SNHLY, CDR2 FYNNEI. This CDR3 is 13 amino acids long. DNA of the CDR3: TGTGCCAGCATAGCCGGAGTACGCCAGCCCCAGCATTTT. Protein product: CASIAGVRQPQHF.

This clone was seen just once. V usage is TRBV3-1 (or the pseudogene TRBV3-2) and J usage is TRBJ2-7, with a possible D match to TRBD1 (6 bases). Germline CDR1 and CDR2: LGHDT and YNNKEL (reference sequence). Trimming left V 1 base short and J 4 bases short, with 11 bases between. CDR3 length: 14 amino acids. CDR3 loop: CASSQVRTDYEQYF. CDR3 bases: TGTGCCAGCAGCCAAGTCCGGACAGATTACGAGCAGTACTTC.

The J gene is TRBJ2-1, the V gene TRBV29-1; 10 nucleotides line up with TRBD2. CDR1 is SQVTM, CDR2 ANQGSEA, per germline. There are 15 residues in the CDR3. V shed 2 bases and J 8 bases; nucleotides not matched to a gene: 9. The CDR3 bases are TGCAGCGTTGAAAAGGGAAGGACTAGCGGCGATGAGCAGTTCTTC. This encodes CSVEKGRTSGDEQFF.